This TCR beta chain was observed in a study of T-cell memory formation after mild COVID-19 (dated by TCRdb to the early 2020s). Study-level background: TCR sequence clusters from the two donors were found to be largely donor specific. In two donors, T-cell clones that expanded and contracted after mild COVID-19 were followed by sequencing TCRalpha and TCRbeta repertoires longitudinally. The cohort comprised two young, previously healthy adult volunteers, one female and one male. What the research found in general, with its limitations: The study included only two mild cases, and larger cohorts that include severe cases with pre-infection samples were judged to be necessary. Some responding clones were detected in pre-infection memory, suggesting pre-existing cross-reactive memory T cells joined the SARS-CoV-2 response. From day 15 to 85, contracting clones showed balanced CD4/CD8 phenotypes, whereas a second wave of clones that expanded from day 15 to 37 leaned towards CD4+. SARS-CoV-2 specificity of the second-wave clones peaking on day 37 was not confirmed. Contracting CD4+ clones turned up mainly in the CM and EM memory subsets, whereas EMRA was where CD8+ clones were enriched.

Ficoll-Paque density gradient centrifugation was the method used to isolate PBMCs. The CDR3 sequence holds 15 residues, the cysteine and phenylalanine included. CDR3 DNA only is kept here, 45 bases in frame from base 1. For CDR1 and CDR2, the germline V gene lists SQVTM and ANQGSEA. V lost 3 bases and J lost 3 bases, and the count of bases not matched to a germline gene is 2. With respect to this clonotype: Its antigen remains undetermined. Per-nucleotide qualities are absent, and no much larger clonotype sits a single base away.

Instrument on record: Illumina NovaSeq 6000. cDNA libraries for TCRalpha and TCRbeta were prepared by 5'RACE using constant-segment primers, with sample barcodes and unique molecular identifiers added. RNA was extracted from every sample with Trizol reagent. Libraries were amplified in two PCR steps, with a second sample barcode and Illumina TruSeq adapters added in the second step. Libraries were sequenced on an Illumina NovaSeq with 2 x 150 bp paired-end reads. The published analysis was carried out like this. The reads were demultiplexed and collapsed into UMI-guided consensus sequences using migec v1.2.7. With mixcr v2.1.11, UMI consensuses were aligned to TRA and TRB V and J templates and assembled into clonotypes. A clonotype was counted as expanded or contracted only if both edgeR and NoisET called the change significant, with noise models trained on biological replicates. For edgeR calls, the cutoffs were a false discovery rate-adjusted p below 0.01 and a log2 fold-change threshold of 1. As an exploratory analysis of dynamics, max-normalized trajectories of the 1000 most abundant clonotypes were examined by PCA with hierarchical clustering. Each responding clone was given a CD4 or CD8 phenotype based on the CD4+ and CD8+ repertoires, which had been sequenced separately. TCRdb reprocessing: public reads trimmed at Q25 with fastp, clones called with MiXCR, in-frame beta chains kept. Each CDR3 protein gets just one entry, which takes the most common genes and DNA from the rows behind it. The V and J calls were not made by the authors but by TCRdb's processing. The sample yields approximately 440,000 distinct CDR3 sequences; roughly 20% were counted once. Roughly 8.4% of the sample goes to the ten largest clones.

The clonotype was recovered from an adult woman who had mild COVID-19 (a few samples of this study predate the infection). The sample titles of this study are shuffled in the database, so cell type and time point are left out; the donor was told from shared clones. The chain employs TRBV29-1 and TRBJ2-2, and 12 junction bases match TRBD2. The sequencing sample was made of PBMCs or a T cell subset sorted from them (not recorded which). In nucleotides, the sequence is TGCAGCGTTGAGGCTAGCGGGAGGGACACCGGGGAGCTGTTTTTT. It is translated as CSVEASGRDTGELFF.